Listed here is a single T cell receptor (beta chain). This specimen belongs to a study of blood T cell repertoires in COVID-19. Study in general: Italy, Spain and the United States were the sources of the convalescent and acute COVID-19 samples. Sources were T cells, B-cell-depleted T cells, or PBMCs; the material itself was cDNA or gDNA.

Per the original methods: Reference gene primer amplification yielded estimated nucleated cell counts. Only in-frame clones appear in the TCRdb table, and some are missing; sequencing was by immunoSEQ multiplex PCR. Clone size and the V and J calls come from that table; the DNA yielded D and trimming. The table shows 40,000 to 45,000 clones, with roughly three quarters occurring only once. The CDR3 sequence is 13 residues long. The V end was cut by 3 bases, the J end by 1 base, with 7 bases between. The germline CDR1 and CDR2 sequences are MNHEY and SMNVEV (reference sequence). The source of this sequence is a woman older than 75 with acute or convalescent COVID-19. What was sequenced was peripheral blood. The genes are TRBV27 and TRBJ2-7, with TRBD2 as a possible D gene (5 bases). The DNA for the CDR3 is TGTGCCAGCAGTTTCGAGCGGTCCTACGAGCAGTACTTC. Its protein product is CASSFERSYEQYF.